Presented here are 10 T cell receptor beta chains from one specimen sequenced in a study of T cell changes during pregnancy in multiple sclerosis. Profiled with immunoSEQ multiplex PCR; TCRdb holds only in-frame clones, not every one. This sample has roughly 41,000 clones; approximately 90% occur once, and the top ten carry about 7%. Sequenced material: CD8+ T cells from peripheral blood mononuclear cells, taken in the third trimester of pregnancy. The source is a female donor with multiple sclerosis, enrolled in a pregnancy study.

The chain couples TRBV27 to TRBJ2-5, with D maybe TRBD1 (6 bases). The CDR3 totals 17 residues. With 5 bases removed from V and 2 bases from J, the gap between germline ends came to 21 bases. Looked up from germline, CDR1 is MNHEY and CDR2 is SMNVEV (reference sequence). CDR3 protein: CASSIQTPTGEQETQYF. The CDR3 coding sequence is TGTGCCAGCAGTATACAGACCCCGACAGGCGAGCAAGAGACCCAGTACTTC.

The rearrangement joins TRBV7-2 to TRBJ2-3; 10 positions match TRBD2. Germline V gives CDR1 SGHTA, CDR2 FQGNSA. The junction had 4 bases not matched to a gene; V was cut back by 4 bases and J by 0 bases. The CDR3 is 16 residues long. The CDR3 sequence: CASSSHSGGSTDTQYF. In DNA, the CDR3 is TGTGCCAGCAGCTCTCATAGCGGGGGGAGCACAGATACGCAGTATTTT. Filled out from reference TRBV7-2 and TRBJ2-3, the complete variable domain reads GAGVSQSPSNKVTEKGKDVELRCDPISGHTALYWYRQSLGQGLEFLIYFQGNSAPDKSGLPSDRFSAERTGGSVSTLTIQRTQQEDSAVYLCASSSHSGGSTDTQYFGPGTRLTVL.

The V and J genes are TRBV10-3 and TRBJ2-7; D is possibly TRBD1 (5 bases). This CDR3 has 13 residues. Trimming removed 8 bases at V and 3 bases at J, with 14 bases between. Germline CDR1 reads ENHRY; CDR2 reads SYGVKD. The CDR3 coding sequence is TGTGCCATCCAGGACACCACACGCTACGAGCAGTACTTC. Translation gives CAIQDTTRYEQYF.

The chain is built from TRBV6-5 and TRBJ2-3, with 8 bases that match TRBD2. The CDR3 runs to 13 residues. The V and J ends lost 4 bases and 4 bases, in that order; junction bases with no gene match: 1. Germline V gives CDR1 MNHEY, CDR2 SVGAGI. In nucleotides, the CDR3 is TGTGCCAGCAGTTCCGGGGGGGCAGATACGCAGTATTTT. It encodes CASSSGGADTQYF.

As to this clone: Other DNA sequences in the same sample also yield this CDR3. This chain uses TRBV30 with TRBJ2-7; weak D call: TRBD1 (6 bases). The germline gives CDR1 GTSNPN, CDR2 SVGIG (reference sequence). Trimming pared 1 base from V and 3 bases from J, leaving 7 bases between. The CDR3 is 12 amino acids. The CDR3 protein is CAWSAQGYEQYF. In DNA form, the CDR3 reads TGTGCCTGGAGTGCACAGGGCTACGAGCAGTACTTC.

This chain joins TRBV28 and TRBJ2-2; TRBD1 is a possible D gene (5 bases). The CDR3 spans 14 residues. Germline V gene sequence: CDR1 MDHEN, CDR2 SYDVKM. Trimming left V 3 bases short and J 4 bases short, with 9 bases between. CDR3 sequence reads: CASSLGQSTGELFF. CDR3 DNA: TGTGCCAGCAGTTTGGGGCAGAGCACCGGGGAGCTGTTTTTT.

The chain employs TRBV29-1 and TRBJ1-1, with D maybe TRBD1 (6 bases). The CDR3 contains 12 residues. Between the trimmed V and J ends, which lost 0 bases and 9 bases, there was a span of 11 bases. The germline V gene has CDR1 SQVTM and CDR2 ANQGSEA. DNA of the CDR3: TGCAGCGTTGAAGATCAGGGGTACAAAGCTTTCTTT. It encodes CSVEDQGYKAFF.

The chain is built from TRBV6-5 and TRBJ1-3, with D perhaps TRBD1 (6 bases). V lost 2 bases and J lost 0, with 8 bases in between. Per germline, CDR1 MNHEY and CDR2 SVGAGI. The CDR3 is made up of 15 amino acids. CDR3 sequence (DNA): TGTGCCAGCAGTTACCAGGACAGCTCTGGAAACACCATATATTTT. As protein: CASSYQDSSGNTIYF.

This sequence joins TRBV27 and TRBJ2-7, with TRBD2 as a possible D gene (6 bases). The ends were cut back, 3 bases at V and 5 bases at J, with 11 bases in the middle. Per germline, CDR1 MNHEY and CDR2 SMNVEV (reference sequence). The length of the CDR3 is 13 residues. The DNA for the CDR3 is TGTGCCAGCAGTTTTTTCGGAGGGGACGAGCAGTACTTC. Translation: CASSFFGGDEQYF.

V and J are TRBV4-1 and TRBJ2-7, with 7 bases matching TRBD2. The trim removed 4 bases at V and 7 bases at J, leaving 10 bases unmatched. The V gene's germline CDR1 is MGHRA and CDR2 YSYEKL. The CDR3 covers 14 residues. CDR3 in DNA: TGCGCCAGCAGCCCCACGGGAGGCTTTATAGAGCAGTACTTC. Residues: CASSPTGGFIEQYF.